This record covers a single TCR beta chain. With 8 bases clipped from V and 3 bases from J, the junction kept 4 bases outside the gene matches. Germline V gene sequence: CDR1 SGHRS, CDR2 YFSETQ. The CDR3 consists of 13 residues. This record comes from a study of blood T cell repertoires in COVID-19. The wider study: Sites across the United States, Italy and Spain contributed samples from acute and convalescent COVID-19.

Profiling relied on immunoSEQ multiplex PCR, and the TCRdb table lists in-frame clones only, not all of them. The data hold fewer than 600,000 clones, with nearly 90% observed a single time. Seattle patients were enrolled while actively infected and followed longitudinally. The chain joins TRBV5-1 to TRBJ2-1; 8 bases agree with TRBD1. Sequencing was done on a sample of peripheral blood. The sequence was obtained from a man between 18 and 35 years old with COVID-19, enrolled during active disease. This CDR3 is CASGTGSYNEQFF. The CDR3 nucleotides are TGCGCCAGTGGGACAGGCAGCTACAATGAGCAGTTCTTC.